The T cell receptor (beta chain) described here comes from a study of metastatic and nonmetastatic thyroid tumors. Study as a whole: Patients with malignant and benign thyroid disease provided blood and tumor or nodule tissue, whose repertoires were compared.

This clone has just a few counts. Antigen specificity is unknown. No patient had received any treatment before thyroid surgery. Authors' methods: Between-group CDR3 differences, defined by clinicopathological status, yielded a distant-metastasis classifier for papillary thyroid cancer. TCRdb re-called the PCR reads with MiXCR. The V and J calls here are based on TCRdb, not the publication. Here the sample spans fewer than 12,000 clones, 20% to 30% being singletons. Broader study findings: Malignant thyroid tumors reportedly exceeded benign nodules significantly in TCR beta diversity, with the difference appearing in blood and tumor.

The CDR3 runs 14 residues. The ends lost 11 bases at V and 2 bases at J; junction bases unmatched: 8. CDR1 and CDR2 (germline): SNHLY, FYNNEI. Sequenced input: tumor tissue. The sequence came from a female donor with papillary thyroid cancer or a benign thyroid nodule (not recorded which). Some clones in this sample may be carry-over from other donors' samples. The chain is built from TRBV2 and TRBJ1-5, with TRBD1 identical over 8 bases. The CDR3 reads CAGGQGEGNQPQHF. CDR3 nucleotide sequence: TGTGCCGGAGGACAGGGAGAGGGCAATCAGCCCCAGCATTTT.